This T cell receptor beta chain is drawn from a study of monozygotic twins with inflammatory bowel disease. The CDR3 extends over 13 amino acids. Germline values: CDR1 SGHTA, CDR2 FQGNSA. The RNA usage for each TCR library was approximately 3,500 ng of total RNA. Via template switching, UMIs carrying a 6-nucleotide sample barcode were introduced. No DNA is given; TCRdb re-called the 5' RACE reads and lists each CDR3 protein once. The repertoire table contains 150,000 to 200,000 distinct CDR3 sequences. Specimen: blood. The chain carries TRBV7-2 and TRBJ1-2; TCRdb lists TRBD1, though no DNA is available to test this call. The sequence came from a human donor with ulcerative colitis or Crohn's disease, or a healthy co-twin of an affected twin (not recorded which). The CDR3 is CASSGTSGRGYTF.